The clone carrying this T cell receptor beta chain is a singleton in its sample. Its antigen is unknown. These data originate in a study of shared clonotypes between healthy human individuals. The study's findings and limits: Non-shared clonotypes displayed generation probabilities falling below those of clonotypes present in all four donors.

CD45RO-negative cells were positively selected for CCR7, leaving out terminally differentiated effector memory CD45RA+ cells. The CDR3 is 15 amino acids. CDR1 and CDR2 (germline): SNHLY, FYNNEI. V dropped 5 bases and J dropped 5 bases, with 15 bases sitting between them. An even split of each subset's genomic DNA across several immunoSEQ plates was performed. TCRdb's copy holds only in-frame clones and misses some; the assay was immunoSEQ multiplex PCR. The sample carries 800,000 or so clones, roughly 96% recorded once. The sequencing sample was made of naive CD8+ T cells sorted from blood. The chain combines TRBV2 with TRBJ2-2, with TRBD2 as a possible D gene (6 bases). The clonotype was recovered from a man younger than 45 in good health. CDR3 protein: CASSSPTAGTGELFF. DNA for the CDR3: TGTGCCAGCAGTTCCCCGACAGCGGGTACCGGGGAGCTGTTTTTT.